This T cell receptor (beta chain) was observed in a study of cytomegalovirus exposure and HLA in healthy donors. The germline CDR1 and CDR2 sequences are SGHDT and YYEEEE. With 0 bases removed from V and 1 base from J, the gap between germline ends came to 12 bases. This CDR3 contains 16 residues. 13 Jbeta primers and 60 Vbeta primers were used for the PCR. TCRdb's copy holds only in-frame clones and misses some; the assay was immunoSEQ multiplex PCR. The sample contains 95,000 to 150,000 clones, about 73% of which appear only once. Study-wide findings and caveats: Previous analysis showed most TCR beta V segments were productive about 90% or about 30% of the time. Some TCR beta chains (roughly 160 of them) were listed as cytomegalovirus-associated. The HLA-A and HLA-B alleles of most subjects were reportedly predicted accurately from TCR beta sequences.

Details on this clone: Its antigen is not known.

This TCR came from a woman between 40 and 50 years old in good health and CMV-seronegative. The source material was PBMCs. The chain employs TRBV5-6 and TRBJ2-3; D possibly corresponds to TRBD1 (6 bases). CDR3 coding DNA: TGTGCCAGCAGCTTGGTACAGGGTCACGGCACAGATACGCAGTATTTT. Its translation: CASSLVQGHGTDTQYF.